This T cell receptor (beta chain) is from a study of blood T cell repertoires in COVID-19. Study-wide context: Samples came from the United States, Italy and Spain, spanning acute and convalescent COVID-19. In each case, the material was cDNA or gDNA derived from T cells, B-cell-depleted T cells, or PBMCs.

During active infection, Seattle patients enrolled and were then monitored through disease. The authors' processing: Nucleated cell counts were estimated from reference gene primer amplification. Sequenced by immunoSEQ multiplex PCR; TCRdb stores in-frame clones only, minus some. Clone size and V and J calls were adopted from that table, with D and trimming inferred from the DNA. The sample lists around 340,000 clones, 75% to 90% occurring once. Germline CDR1 reads MNHEY; CDR2 reads SVGAGI. The CDR3 contains 14 residues. V lost 6 bases, J lost 0 bases, and 8 bases lay in between. The chain links TRBV6-5 to TRBJ1-4; D possibly corresponds to TRBD1 (6 bases). The clonotype originates from a woman aged 55-69 years with COVID-19, enrolled during active disease. Material: peripheral blood. The CDR3 DNA sequence: TGTGCCAGCAGCTGGACAGCAACTAATGAAAAACTGTTTTTT. Translated, it gives CASSWTATNEKLFF.